These T cell receptor beta chains were read from a single sample in a study of long-term antiretroviral therapy in people with HIV. The assay was immunoSEQ multiplex PCR, and TCRdb's table has in-frame clones only and misses some. The sample has roughly 16,000 clones; approximately 94% are singletons. Here the sequenced sample was unsorted PBMCs, taken nearly 6.5 years after starting antiretroviral therapy. The source of these receptors is a woman between 45 and 60 years old with HIV. The CDR3 runs from the conserved cysteine through the conserved F or W. The order of the fields is D gene, J gene, V gene, clone size, CDR3 protein, CDR3 DNA. A D gene is named only where the DNA matches it firmly. Expanded clones get a size class; other rows say once, few or many, or leave the size out.

D: -
J: TRBJ2-7
V: TRBV6-1
size: few
CDR3: CATQTGSYPEQYF
DNA: TGTGCCACCCAGACAGGATCCTACCCCGAGCAGTACTTC

D: -
J: TRBJ2-2
V: TRBV25-1
size: -
CDR3: CASSELVSDTGELFF
DNA: TGTGCCAGCAGTGAATTAGTCAGCGACACCGGGGAGCTGTTTTTT

D: -
J: TRBJ1-1
V: TRBV4-1
size: -
CDR3: CASSQDPAGTEAFF
DNA: TGCGCCAGCAGCCAAGATCCGGCGGGGACTGAAGCTTTCTTT

D: -
J: TRBJ2-2
V: TRBV19
size: -
CDR3: CASSSGELFF
DNA: TGTGCCAGTAGTTCGGGGGAGCTGTTTTTT

D: -
J: TRBJ1-2
V: TRBV29-1
size: once
CDR3: CSPPSWTVNYGYTF
DNA: TGCAGCCCCCCGAGCTGGACAGTCAACTATGGCTACACCTTC

D: -
J: TRBJ2-3
V: TRBV5-1
size: -
CDR3: CASSPLGASPTDTQYF
DNA: TGCGCCAGCAGCCCCCTCGGGGCTAGCCCCACAGATACGCAGTATTTT

D: -
J: TRBJ2-2
V: TRBV5-6
size: -
CDR3: CASRLVNGELFF
DNA: TGTGCCAGCAGGCTTGTTAACGGGGAGCTGTTTTTT

D: -
J: TRBJ1-1
V: TRBV6-5
size: -
CDR3: CASSWRGEAFF
DNA: TGTGCCAGCAGTTGGAGGGGGGAAGCTTTCTTT

D: TRBD1
J: TRBJ1-2
V: TRBV27
size: -
CDR3: CASSAGGTHGYTF
DNA: TGTGCCAGCAGTGCAGGGGGCACCCATGGCTACACCTTC

D: TRBD2
J: TRBJ2-1
V: TRBV9
size: -
CDR3: CASSRDYLNEQFF
DNA: TGTGCCTCTTCCCGGGACTACCTGAATGAGCAGTTCTTC

D: TRBD2
J: TRBJ2-3
V: TRBV4-3
size: few
CDR3: CASSQDGTSVTDTQYF
DNA: TGCGCCAGCAGCCAAGATGGGACTAGCGTAACAGATACGCAGTATTTT

D: -
J: TRBJ2-7
V: TRBV5-4
size: once
CDR3: CASSLDRSSYEQYF
DNA: TGTGCCAGCAGTCTAGACAGGAGCTCCTACGAGCAGTACTTC

D: TRBD2
J: TRBJ2-1
V: TRBV6-4
size: once
CDR3: CASSPPGLAMNEQFF
DNA: TGTGCCAGCAGTCCCCCCGGACTAGCGATGAATGAGCAGTTCTTC

D: -
J: TRBJ2-7
V: TRBV19
size: -
CDR3: CASSAGRSNEQYF
DNA: TGTGCCAGTAGTGCGGGAAGGTCGAACGAGCAGTACTTC

D: -
J: TRBJ1-1
V: TRBV18
size: -
CDR3: CASSPAQNTEAFF
DNA: TGTGCCAGCTCACCCGCACAGAACACTGAAGCTTTCTTT

D: TRBD2
J: TRBJ2-7
V: TRBV28
size: -
CDR3: CASSPAGTSGFYEQYF
DNA: TGTGCCAGCAGCCCCGCCGGGACTAGCGGGTTCTACGAGCAGTACTTC

D: -
J: TRBJ2-2
V: TRBV9
size: few
CDR3: CASSVDGGSATGELFF
DNA: TGTGCCAGCAGCGTAGACGGGGGTTCCGCCACCGGGGAGCTGTTTTTT

D: TRBD2
J: TRBJ2-3
V: TRBV9
size: -
CDR3: CASSVATSGRGADTQYF
DNA: TGTGCCAGCAGCGTAGCAACTAGCGGGAGGGGGGCAGATACGCAGTATTTT

D: -
J: TRBJ1-5
V: TRBV7-8
size: once
CDR3: CASSLAWGAGQPQHF
DNA: TGTGCCAGCAGCTTAGCGTGGGGGGCAGGTCAGCCCCAGCATTTT

D: -
J: TRBJ2-4
V: TRBV12-2
size: -
CDR3: CASRRRRNIQYF
DNA: TGTGCAAGTCGCCGACGCCGGAACATTCAGTACTTC

D: -
J: TRBJ2-2
V: TRBV27
size: -
CDR3: CASSLWGSGELFF
DNA: TGTGCCAGCAGTTTATGGGGCTCCGGGGAGCTGTTTTTT

D: -
J: TRBJ1-1
V: TRBV19
size: -
CDR3: CASSTELNTEAFF
DNA: TGTGCCAGTAGCACGGAGTTGAACACTGAAGCTTTCTTT